A selection of T cell receptor beta chains follows, all from one sample in a study of blood T cell repertoires in COVID-19. The data were produced by immunoSEQ multiplex PCR, yet TCRdb's version contains in-frame clones alone and is incomplete. The repertoire holds about 120,000 clones, roughly 88% seen once, with 0.88% in the top ten. Sample: peripheral blood. These receptors were obtained from a woman aged 50 to 65 with active or convalescent COVID-19. Each CDR3 is given with its conserved first and last residue. Fields, in order: J gene, D gene, clone size, V gene, CDR3 DNA, CDR3 protein. The D gene is left open where the match is weak. Not every row has a clone size; where given, it reads once, few, many or a size class.

j_gene: TRBJ2-7
d_gene: -
abundance: -
v_gene: TRBV2
CDR3nt: TGTGCCAGCAAAAGAGGTCACAGGTCAGAAGTTTACGAGCAGTACTTC
CDR3aa: CASKRGHRSEVYEQYF

j_gene: TRBJ2-5
d_gene: TRBD1
abundance: -
v_gene: TRBV27
CDR3nt: TGTGCCAGCAGGCGACAGGGGACAGAGACCCAGTACTTC
CDR3aa: CASRRQGTETQYF

j_gene: TRBJ2-5
d_gene: -
abundance: -
v_gene: TRBV27
CDR3nt: TGTGCCAGCAGTCCTCAGTGGGCAACCCAAGAGACCCAGTACTTC
CDR3aa: CASSPQWATQETQYF

j_gene: TRBJ2-1
d_gene: -
abundance: -
v_gene: TRBV19
CDR3nt: TGTGCCAGTAGTATAGAGCGCAGGTACAATGAGCAGTTCTTC
CDR3aa: CASSIERRYNEQFF

j_gene: TRBJ2-7
d_gene: -
abundance: -
v_gene: TRBV14
CDR3nt: TGTGCCAGCAGCCAAATCGGGGAGCAGTACTTC
CDR3aa: CASSQIGEQYF

j_gene: TRBJ1-4
d_gene: -
abundance: -
v_gene: TRBV28
CDR3nt: TGTGCAGCGGGGGGGCTCCCTGGTGAAAAACTGTTTTTT
CDR3aa: CAAGGLPGEKLFF

j_gene: TRBJ2-1
d_gene: -
abundance: -
v_gene: TRBV14
CDR3nt: TGTGCCAGCAGCCAGGGACTTTACAATGAGCAGTTCTTC
CDR3aa: CASSQGLYNEQFF

j_gene: TRBJ2-1
d_gene: TRBD2
abundance: -
v_gene: TRBV15
CDR3nt: TGTGCCACCAGCCCAGGAGGGAGGGTGGGAAATGAGCAGTTCTTC
CDR3aa: CATSPGGRVGNEQFF

j_gene: TRBJ2-5
d_gene: -
abundance: -
v_gene: TRBV3-1/TRBV3-2
CDR3nt: TGTGCCAGCAGCCAAGTAAGGCCAGGCGTCCAAGAGACCCAGTACTTC
CDR3aa: CASSQVRPGVQETQYF

j_gene: TRBJ1-2
d_gene: -
abundance: -
v_gene: TRBV4-1
CDR3nt: TGCGCCAGCAGCCCGGACAGCGACTATGGCTACACCTTC
CDR3aa: CASSPDSDYGYTF

j_gene: TRBJ2-7
d_gene: -
abundance: -
v_gene: TRBV29-1
CDR3nt: TGCAGCGTAGCCGACGGGAGCTACGAGCAGTACTTC
CDR3aa: CSVADGSYEQYF

j_gene: TRBJ1-3
d_gene: -
abundance: -
v_gene: TRBV28
CDR3nt: TGTGCCAGCAGTTTTCTGGCAGGACTGACAACTGGAAACACCATATATTTT
CDR3aa: CASSFLAGLTTGNTIYF

j_gene: TRBJ2-7
d_gene: TRBD2
abundance: -
v_gene: TRBV5-1
CDR3nt: TGCGCCAGCAGCTCCTCGAGCATCCTAGCGGGGACCAACGAGCAGTACTTC
CDR3aa: CASSSSSILAGTNEQYF

j_gene: TRBJ2-3
d_gene: TRBD2
abundance: -
v_gene: TRBV5-1
CDR3nt: TGCGCCAGCGCAGCGGGAGGGTCGACCTCTAGCACAGATACGCAGTATTTT
CDR3aa: CASAAGGSTSSTDTQYF

j_gene: TRBJ2-1
d_gene: TRBD2
abundance: -
v_gene: TRBV18
CDR3nt: TGTGCCAGCTCACCGCGGACAGCGGGAGCCAATGAGCAGTTCTTC
CDR3aa: CASSPRTAGANEQFF

j_gene: TRBJ1-1
d_gene: TRBD1
abundance: -
v_gene: TRBV7-3
CDR3nt: TGTGCCAGCAGCTTAATGGACAGGGGTAAGGTCACCATTTCCACTGAAGCTTTCTTT
CDR3aa: CASSLMDRGKVTISTEAFF

j_gene: TRBJ1-2
d_gene: TRBD1
abundance: -
v_gene: TRBV7-2
CDR3nt: TGTGCCAGCAGCGACCGGACAGGGTATGGCTACACCTTC
CDR3aa: CASSDRTGYGYTF

j_gene: TRBJ1-2
d_gene: -
abundance: -
v_gene: TRBV5-6
CDR3nt: TGTGCCAGCAGCTATCCCATCCCGGATGGCTACACCTTC
CDR3aa: CASSYPIPDGYTF

j_gene: TRBJ2-7
d_gene: TRBD2
abundance: -
v_gene: TRBV7-9
CDR3nt: TGTGCCAGCAGCTTAGGGACTAGCGGGAGAGAGCAGTACTTC
CDR3aa: CASSLGTSGREQYF

j_gene: TRBJ2-7
d_gene: -
abundance: -
v_gene: TRBV27
CDR3nt: TGTGCCAGCAGTTTATTTGGAGGAAACTACGAGCAGTACTTC
CDR3aa: CASSLFGGNYEQYF

j_gene: TRBJ2-7
d_gene: TRBD1
abundance: -
v_gene: TRBV2
CDR3nt: TGTGCCAGCAGTGGGGGACAGGCCTACGAGCGGTACTTC
CDR3aa: CASSGGQAYERYF

j_gene: TRBJ1-6
d_gene: -
abundance: -
v_gene: TRBV28
CDR3nt: TGTGCCAGCACCTCCCCGGGGAGCGGTAATTCACCCCTCCACTTT
CDR3aa: CASTSPGSGNSPLHF

j_gene: TRBJ1-2
d_gene: -
abundance: -
v_gene: TRBV3-1/TRBV3-2
CDR3nt: TGTGCCAGCACCCTTAGGGCAGGAGGGGGCTACACCTTC
CDR3aa: CASTLRAGGGYTF

j_gene: TRBJ2-6
d_gene: TRBD1
abundance: -
v_gene: TRBV28
CDR3nt: TGTGCCACACAGGGGGCGCAAGCTGGGGCCAACGTCCTGACTTTC
CDR3aa: CATQGAQAGANVLTF

j_gene: TRBJ2-7
d_gene: TRBD2
abundance: -
v_gene: TRBV6-2/TRBV6-3
CDR3nt: TGTGCCAGCAGCCTTCGGACTAGCGGGGTTTACGAGCAGTACTTC
CDR3aa: CASSLRTSGVYEQYF

j_gene: TRBJ2-1
d_gene: TRBD2
abundance: -
v_gene: TRBV27
CDR3nt: TGTGCCAGCAGTTTCAACCCTAGCGGGATGCAGTTCTTC
CDR3aa: CASSFNPSGMQFF

j_gene: TRBJ2-7
d_gene: TRBD2
abundance: -
v_gene: TRBV7-9
CDR3nt: TGTGCCAGCAGCTTCCCGACTAGCGGGAGGCCCAGCTCCTACGAGCAGTACTTC
CDR3aa: CASSFPTSGRPSSYEQYF

j_gene: TRBJ2-4
d_gene: -
abundance: -
v_gene: TRBV10-2
CDR3nt: TGCGCCAGCAGTGTTGGTCCCAGGGTAGCCAAAAACATTCAGTACTTC
CDR3aa: CASSVGPRVAKNIQYF

j_gene: TRBJ1-2
d_gene: -
abundance: -
v_gene: TRBV6-5
CDR3nt: TGTGCCAGCACGAATCCCGGCTTGGGGGCGGGTGACTACACCTTC
CDR3aa: CASTNPGLGAGDYTF

j_gene: TRBJ1-1
d_gene: -
abundance: -
v_gene: TRBV11-2
CDR3nt: TGTGCCAGCAGCTCTTTGTTGAACACTGAAGCTTTCTTT
CDR3aa: CASSSLLNTEAFF

j_gene: TRBJ1-6
d_gene: -
abundance: -
v_gene: TRBV2
CDR3nt: TGTGCCAGCAGTGATAATTCGGAGTCACCCCTCCACTTT
CDR3aa: CASSDNSESPLHF

j_gene: TRBJ1-4
d_gene: -
abundance: once
v_gene: TRBV4-1
CDR3nt: TGCGCCAGCAGCCAAGATGGGCAGCTAAAACTGTTTTTT
CDR3aa: CASSQDGQLKLFF

j_gene: TRBJ1-5
d_gene: -
abundance: -
v_gene: TRBV7-2
CDR3nt: TGTGCCAGCAGCTGGATTCGCGGTAGCAATCAGCCCCAGCATTTT
CDR3aa: CASSWIRGSNQPQHF

j_gene: TRBJ2-5
d_gene: -
abundance: once
v_gene: TRBV30
CDR3nt: TGTGCCTGGAGTAACTCGGGGACCCAGTACTTC
CDR3aa: CAWSNSGTQYF

j_gene: TRBJ2-1
d_gene: -
abundance: -
v_gene: TRBV4-3
CDR3nt: TGCGCCAGCAGCCAAGAACTTGAGACAGACAATGAGCAGTTCTTC
CDR3aa: CASSQELETDNEQFF

j_gene: TRBJ2-1
d_gene: TRBD2
abundance: -
v_gene: TRBV4-2
CDR3nt: TGTGCCAGCAGCCAACCGGGACTAGCGGAAGCGTACAATGAGCAGTTCTTC
CDR3aa: CASSQPGLAEAYNEQFF

j_gene: TRBJ2-2
d_gene: TRBD2
abundance: -
v_gene: TRBV7-3
CDR3nt: TGTGCCAGCAGCCTAGCCCCGGGACTAGCGGGAACCGGGGAGCTGTTTTTT
CDR3aa: CASSLAPGLAGTGELFF

j_gene: TRBJ1-2
d_gene: -
abundance: -
v_gene: TRBV29-1
CDR3nt: TGCAGCGTCGACAGCCCCTATGGCTACACCTTC
CDR3aa: CSVDSPYGYTF

j_gene: TRBJ2-3
d_gene: -
abundance: -
v_gene: TRBV6-2/TRBV6-3
CDR3nt: TGTGCCAGCAGTATGCGGTCTGGCACAGATACGCAGTATTTT
CDR3aa: CASSMRSGTDTQYF

j_gene: TRBJ2-5
d_gene: TRBD1
abundance: -
v_gene: TRBV5-6
CDR3nt: TGTGCCAGCAGCAAGGGACAGGGGGGCCAAGAGACCCAGTACTTC
CDR3aa: CASSKGQGGQETQYF

j_gene: TRBJ1-6
d_gene: TRBD1
abundance: once
v_gene: TRBV2
CDR3nt: TGTGCCAGCTCGGGACAGGGCAATTCACCCCTCCACTTT
CDR3aa: CASSGQGNSPLHF

j_gene: TRBJ2-7
d_gene: TRBD1
abundance: -
v_gene: TRBV19
CDR3nt: TGTGCCAGTAGGAGTCATAGACAGGGTACCTACGAGCAGTACTTC
CDR3aa: CASRSHRQGTYEQYF

j_gene: TRBJ1-1
d_gene: TRBD1
abundance: -
v_gene: TRBV5-1
CDR3nt: TGCGCCAGCAGCTTACAGATGACAGGGGGCTTTGAAGCTTTCTTT
CDR3aa: CASSLQMTGGFEAFF

j_gene: TRBJ2-3
d_gene: TRBD2
abundance: -
v_gene: TRBV28
CDR3nt: TGTGCCAGCACTTTAGCGGGAGGGCGCACAGATACGCAGTATTTT
CDR3aa: CASTLAGGRTDTQYF

j_gene: TRBJ1-2
d_gene: -
abundance: -
v_gene: TRBV24-1
CDR3nt: TGTGCCACCAGTGATCAAACTCGAGCCTATGGCTACACCTTC
CDR3aa: CATSDQTRAYGYTF

j_gene: TRBJ1-3
d_gene: -
abundance: -
v_gene: TRBV19
CDR3nt: TGTGCCAGTAGCAGGTCCCGCTCTGGAAACACCATATATTTT
CDR3aa: CASSRSRSGNTIYF

j_gene: TRBJ1-1
d_gene: TRBD1
abundance: -
v_gene: TRBV9
CDR3nt: TGTGCCAGCAGCTTACGGACAGGGGCGGACACTGAAGCTTTCTTT
CDR3aa: CASSLRTGADTEAFF

j_gene: TRBJ2-7
d_gene: TRBD2
abundance: -
v_gene: TRBV6-4
CDR3nt: TGTGCCAGCAAGGGACTAGCGGATAAGACCTACGAGCAGTACTTC
CDR3aa: CASKGLADKTYEQYF

j_gene: TRBJ1-5
d_gene: -
abundance: -
v_gene: TRBV6-5
CDR3nt: TGTGCCAGCACCCTAACTCATAGCAATCAGCCCCAGCATTTT
CDR3aa: CASTLTHSNQPQHF

j_gene: TRBJ2-3
d_gene: -
abundance: -
v_gene: TRBV6-4
CDR3nt: TGTGCCAGCAGTGACTCGTCTGAGGATACGCAGTATTTT
CDR3aa: CASSDSSEDTQYF

j_gene: TRBJ2-1
d_gene: TRBD2
abundance: -
v_gene: TRBV24-1
CDR3nt: TGTGCCACCAGTGACCCCGGGACTAGCGGCTACAATGAGCAGTTCTTC
CDR3aa: CATSDPGTSGYNEQFF

j_gene: TRBJ2-7
d_gene: TRBD2
abundance: -
v_gene: TRBV27
CDR3nt: TGTGCCAGCAGTTTATACGCTAGCGGGAGGCTCGAGCAGTACTTC
CDR3aa: CASSLYASGRLEQYF

j_gene: TRBJ2-7
d_gene: TRBD2
abundance: -
v_gene: TRBV27
CDR3nt: TGTGCCAGCAGTTTCCGGGGAGGGCTAGCGGGGGCCTACGAGCAGTACTTC
CDR3aa: CASSFRGGLAGAYEQYF

j_gene: TRBJ2-7
d_gene: -
abundance: -
v_gene: TRBV28
CDR3nt: TGTGGGGCGGGCAGACACGGGTACGAGCAGTACTTC
CDR3aa: CGAGRHGYEQYF

j_gene: TRBJ1-2
d_gene: TRBD1
abundance: few
v_gene: TRBV5-4
CDR3nt: TGTGCCAGCAGCCGGACAGGGAACTATGGCTACACCTTC
CDR3aa: CASSRTGNYGYTF

j_gene: TRBJ1-4
d_gene: -
abundance: few
v_gene: TRBV28
CDR3nt: TGTGCCAGCAGTGGGGAGGGCAGAAGAGAAAAACTGTTTTTT
CDR3aa: CASSGEGRREKLFF

j_gene: TRBJ2-7
d_gene: TRBD1
abundance: -
v_gene: TRBV13
CDR3nt: TGTGCCAGCAGCGCGGGACAGGGGGTCTCCTACGAGCAGTACTTC
CDR3aa: CASSAGQGVSYEQYF